One and the same sample provided the 5 T cell receptor beta chains below, sequenced in a study of naive and memory T cell subsets. Both TRBC1 and TRBC2 were covered by a beta constant-region primer of two equimolar oligonucleotides. Nested alpha and beta constant-region primers with the SP2 primer drove four PCR rounds on ligated cDNA. A single record per CDR3 protein comes from TCRdb applying MiXCR to the UMI-ligation and nested PCR reads. The sample shows 20,000 to 25,000 distinct CDR3 sequences, roughly 10% of them seen only once. Sequenced sample: central memory CD8+ T cells from blood. The receptors here all came from a human donor in good health.

This clonotype was seen more than once but under ten times. V usage is TRBV3-1 and J usage is TRBJ1-2; 7 nucleotides agree with TRBD1. In germline, CDR1 is LGHDT, CDR2 YNNKEL (reference sequence). V trimming: 1 base; J trimming: 4 bases; junction bases outside the gene matches: 9. The CDR3 spans 16 residues. The CDR3 coding sequence is TGTGCCAGCAGCCAAGCCGGCGAGGGACAGCTCTATGGCTACACCTTC. It translates to CASSQAGEGQLYGYTF.

This rearrangement joins TRBV12-3 or TRBV12-4 to TRBJ2-5; 13 bases map to TRBD2. This CDR3 is built from 16 residues. Trimming cost V 5 bases and J 7 bases; bases outside gene matches: 10. The DNA for the CDR3 is TGTGCCAGCAGTCCCTCCGGACTAGCGGGAGCCGCGACCCAGTACTTC. The encoded protein is CASSPSGLAGAATQYF.

This clonotype was detected many times. V usage is TRBV29-1 and J usage is TRBJ2-1, with 7 bases that match TRBD2. The germline V gene encodes CDR1 SQVTM and CDR2 ANQGSEA. CDR3 length: 13 amino acids. J gave up 7 bases and V 1 base, and 4 bases lay outside the gene matches. CDR3 nucleotide sequence: TGCAGCGTTGAAGGAGCGGGATTAAATGAGCAGTTCTTC. This encodes CSVEGAGLNEQFF.

CDR3 DNA: TGTGTTTGGAACACAGGGAGAGATGAAGCTTTCTTT. It specifies CVWNTGRDEAFF. The rearrangement uses TRBV30 and TRBJ1-1; perhaps TRBD1 as D (6 bases). The CDR3 totals 12 residues. CDR1 GTSNPN and CDR2 SVGIG come from the germline V gene (reference sequence).

This clonotype came up a few times. This chain links TRBV29-1 with TRBJ2-1; the match to TRBD2 covers 10 bases. This CDR3 spans 13 amino acids. With V trimmed by 6 bases and J by 8 bases, 7 bases remained unmatched. CDR1 SQVTM and CDR2 ANQGSEA come from the germline V gene. In nucleotides, the CDR3 is TGCAGCGTCCCACTAGCGGGATCGGATGAGCAGTTCTTC. It specifies CSVPLAGSDEQFF.